The entry that follows covers one T cell receptor (beta chain) sequence. This entry is derived from a study of shared clonotypes between healthy human individuals. Study-level information: Every donor yielded three CD4 naive, three CD4 memory, two CD8 naive and one CD8 memory plate.

The run depth of the assay was deep. The data were produced by immunoSEQ multiplex PCR, yet TCRdb's version contains in-frame clones alone and is incomplete. The sample shows roughly 2.5 million clones, more than 90% of them seen only once. V lost 8 bases, J lost 4 bases, and 12 bases lay in between. This CDR3 has 13 amino acids. The germline CDR1 and CDR2 sequences are GTSNPN and SVGIG (reference sequence). All donors qualified as healthy HIV-negative adults and had experienced no recent acute infections or vaccinations. The source of this sequence is a man aged 18 to 30 in good health. Sample: naive CD4+ T cells sorted from blood. Described subset: CD45RA+ positively selected. This chain joins TRBV30 and TRBJ1-6; possible D gene TRBD1, 6 bases. The CDR3 nucleotides read TGTGCCCAATCAGGACAGTATAATTCACCCCTCCACTTT. This gives the protein CAQSGQYNSPLHF.